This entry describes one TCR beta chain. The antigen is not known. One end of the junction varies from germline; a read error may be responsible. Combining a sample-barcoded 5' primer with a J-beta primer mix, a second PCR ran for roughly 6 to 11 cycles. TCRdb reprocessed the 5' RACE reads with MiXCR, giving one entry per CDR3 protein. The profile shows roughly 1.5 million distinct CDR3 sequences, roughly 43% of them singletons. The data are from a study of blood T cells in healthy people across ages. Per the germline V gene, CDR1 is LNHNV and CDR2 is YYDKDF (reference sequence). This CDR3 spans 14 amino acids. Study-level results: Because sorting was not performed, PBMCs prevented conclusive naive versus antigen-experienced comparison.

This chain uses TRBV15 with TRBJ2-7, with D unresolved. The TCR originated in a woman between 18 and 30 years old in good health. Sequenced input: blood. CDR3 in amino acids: CATSGTSLSCEQYF. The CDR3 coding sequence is TGTGCCACCAGCGGTACAAGCCTCTCCTGCGAGCAGTACTTC.